The clone carrying this T cell receptor (beta chain) showed up just once. Its antigen is not known. This entry comes from a study of T cell responses to AZD1222 COVID-19 vaccine. Broader study findings: Spike-specific TCR repertoires showed rising breadth and depth after two AZD1222 doses. Targets within unmutated variant regions were reportedly found for nearly half of spike-specific TCRs. Across spike, vaccine-associated CD4 TCRs were found, dominant at 160-218 and 743-854.

Libraries were prepared by immunoSEQ multiplex PCR; TCRdb keeps only in-frame clonotypes and omits some of them. The sample contains 150,000 or so clones, 75% to 95% of which appear only once. CDR3 length equals 14 residues. With 7 bases removed from V and 0 bases from J, the gap between germline ends came to 14 bases. The germline CDR1 and CDR2 sequences are SGHRS and YFSETQ. The J gene is TRBJ2-7, the V gene TRBV5-1; perhaps TRBD1 as D (6 bases). The TCR was taken from an adult in good health. The starting material was peripheral blood, obtained on day 0 of AZD1222 vaccination. The CDR3 region has the DNA TGCGCCAGCGGTAGACAGGCCAGCTCCTACGAGCAGTACTTC. Translated, it gives CASGRQASSYEQYF. The full variable domain, with the rest looked up from reference TRBV5-1 and TRBJ2-7, is KAGVTQTPRYLIKTRGQQVTLSCSPISGHRSVSWYQQTPGQGLQFLFEYFSETQRNKGNFPGRFSGRQFSNSRSEMNVSTLELGDSALYLCASGRQASSYEQYFGPGTRLTVT.